This record looks at one T cell receptor beta chain sequence and its context. What it binds is not known. The assay was immunoSEQ multiplex PCR, and TCRdb's table has in-frame clones only and misses some. Altogether a few million clones are present, about 93% being singletons, with the ten largest covering about 1.6%. Germline V gives CDR1 SGHAT, CDR2 FQNNGV. The CDR3 covers 17 residues. The germline V and J ends were trimmed by 2 bases and 1 base, with 12 bases remaining between them. The source of the sample is a study of shared clonotypes between healthy human individuals. Naive CD8 cells lacked CD45RO, underwent positive selection for CCR7 and left out terminally differentiated effector memory CD45RA+ cells. Study-level findings and limits: Shared clonotypes: about 4.6% naive CD4, around 3.5% naive CD8, roughly 2.2% memory CD4, under 0.45% memory CD8.

V gene TRBV11-2 combines with J gene TRBJ2-6; tentative D call: TRBD1 (5 bases). Sequencing input: naive CD8+ T cells from PBMCs. The receptor was derived from a man between 18 and 35 years old in good health. Some clones in this sample may be carry-over from other donors' samples. In DNA form, the CDR3 reads TGTGCCAGCAGCTTATTAGGGGCCCGGTCTGGGGCCAACGTCCTGACTTTC. This translates into CASSLLGARSGANVLTF.